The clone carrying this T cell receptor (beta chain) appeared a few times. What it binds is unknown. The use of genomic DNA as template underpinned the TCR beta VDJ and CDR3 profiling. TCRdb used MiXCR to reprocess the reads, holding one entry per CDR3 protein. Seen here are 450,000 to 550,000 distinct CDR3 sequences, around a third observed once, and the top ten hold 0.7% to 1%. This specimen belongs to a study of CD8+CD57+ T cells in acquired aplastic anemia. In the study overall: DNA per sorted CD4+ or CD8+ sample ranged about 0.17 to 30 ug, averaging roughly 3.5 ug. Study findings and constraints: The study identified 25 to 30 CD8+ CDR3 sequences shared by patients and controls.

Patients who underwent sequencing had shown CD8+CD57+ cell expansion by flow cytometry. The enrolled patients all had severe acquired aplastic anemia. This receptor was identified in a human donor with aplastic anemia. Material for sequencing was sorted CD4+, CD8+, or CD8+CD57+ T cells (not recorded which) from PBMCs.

The CDR3 loop is CASREGRNSNQPQHF. Here the CDR3 DNA reads TGTGCCAGCAGGGAAGGAAGAAATAGCAATCAGCCCCAGCATTTT. This sequence joins TRBV6-6 and TRBJ1-5; D not certain. CDR1 MNHNY and CDR2 SVGAGI come from the germline V gene (reference sequence). Trimming took 6 bases from V and 0 from J, leaving 12 bases between them. The CDR3 is 15 amino acids.